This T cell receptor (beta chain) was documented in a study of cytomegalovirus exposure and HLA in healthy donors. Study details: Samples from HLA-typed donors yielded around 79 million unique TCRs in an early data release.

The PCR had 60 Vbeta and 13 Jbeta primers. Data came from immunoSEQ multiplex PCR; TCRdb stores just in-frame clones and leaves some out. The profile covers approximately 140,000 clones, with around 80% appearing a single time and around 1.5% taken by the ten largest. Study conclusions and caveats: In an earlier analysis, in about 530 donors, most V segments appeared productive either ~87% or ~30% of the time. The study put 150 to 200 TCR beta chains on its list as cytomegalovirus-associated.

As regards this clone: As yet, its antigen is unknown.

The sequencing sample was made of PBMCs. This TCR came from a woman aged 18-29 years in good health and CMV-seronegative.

CDR3 in DNA: TGTGCCTGGAGTGACGCTCCAGTTAACTATGGCTACACCTTC. Translating gives CAWSDAPVNYGYTF. The chain employs TRBV30 and TRBJ1-2; D is unclear. CDR1 is GTSNPN and CDR2 is SVGIG in the germline V gene (reference sequence). The germline V and J ends were trimmed by 1 base and 1 base, with 10 bases remaining between them. This CDR3 spans 14 amino acids.